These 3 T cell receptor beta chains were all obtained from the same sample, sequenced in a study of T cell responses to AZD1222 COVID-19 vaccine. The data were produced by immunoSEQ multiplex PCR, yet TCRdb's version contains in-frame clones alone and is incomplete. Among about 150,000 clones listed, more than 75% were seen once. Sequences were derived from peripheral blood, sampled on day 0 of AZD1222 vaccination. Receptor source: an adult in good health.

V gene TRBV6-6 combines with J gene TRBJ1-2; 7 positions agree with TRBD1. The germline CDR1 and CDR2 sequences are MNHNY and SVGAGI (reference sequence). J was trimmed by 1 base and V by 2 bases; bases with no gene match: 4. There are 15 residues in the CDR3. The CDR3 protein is CASSYPRGVNYGYTF. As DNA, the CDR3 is TGTGCCAGCAGTTACCCCAGGGGGGTTAACTATGGCTACACCTTC.

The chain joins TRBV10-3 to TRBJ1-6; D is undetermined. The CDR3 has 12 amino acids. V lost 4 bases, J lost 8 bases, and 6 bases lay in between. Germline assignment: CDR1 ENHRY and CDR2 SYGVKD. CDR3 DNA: TGTGCCATCAGTGGGTGGGATTCACCCCTCCACTTT. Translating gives CAISGWDSPLHF.

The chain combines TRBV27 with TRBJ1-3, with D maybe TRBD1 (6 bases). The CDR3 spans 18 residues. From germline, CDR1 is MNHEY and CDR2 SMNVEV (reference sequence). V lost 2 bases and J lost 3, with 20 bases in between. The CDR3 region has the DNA TGTGCCAGCAGTTTAGGTGGTGTGGGGGGCGCGAGTGGAAACACCATATATTTT. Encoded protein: CASSLGGVGGASGNTIYF.